These 5 T cell receptor beta chains were sequenced from one sample in a study of CD8 T cells in Susac syndrome. Random hexamers were used to reverse transcribe the RNA input (about 0.45 to 1 ug). TCRdb reanalysed the immunoSEQ multiplex PCR reads using MiXCR and keeps one entry per CDR3 protein. The sample carries around 170,000 distinct CDR3 sequences, 94% recorded once. What was sequenced was CD4+ T cells from PBMCs. The receptors derive from a human donor with Susac syndrome.

This clonotype was seen a single time. The chain combines TRBV14 with TRBJ1-2, with D unclear. The CDR3 contains 14 residues. Deletions cut 0 bases from V and 2 bases from J, with 7 bases between. Germline-derived CDR1 and CDR2 are SGHDN and FVKESK. The CDR3 sequence: CASSQDGRNYGYTF. CDR3 in DNA: TGTGCCAGCAGCCAAGATGGGCGAAACTATGGCTACACCTTC.

The CDR3 region has the DNA TGTGCCAGCAGCTATCGGACAGGGGGCTCCTACAATGAGCAGTTCTTC. Translation gives CASSYRTGGSYNEQFF. The V and J genes are TRBV11-1 and TRBJ2-1; 10 nucleotides align to TRBD1. After removal of 4 bases from V and 0 bases from J, the junction contained 3 bases not matched to a gene. The CDR3 totals 16 residues. Germline-derived CDR1 and CDR2 are SGHAT and FQDESV (reference sequence). The full variable domain, in which reference TRBV11-1 and TRBJ2-1 provide the parts outside the CDR3, is EAEVAQSPRYKITEKSQAVAFWCDPISGHATLYWYRQILGQGPELLVQFQDESVVDDSQLPKDRFSAERLKGVDSTLKIQPAELGDSAMYLCASSYRTGGSYNEQFFGPGTRLTVL.

This clonotype was picked up one time. V usage is TRBV12-3 or TRBV12-4 and J usage is TRBJ1-1, with a tentative D call TRBD1 (5 bases). The V and J ends lost 3 bases and 6 bases respectively, with 17 bases between them. The CDR3 consists of 15 residues. The chain's CDR3 is CASSLSGGLSAEAFF. CDR3 nucleotide sequence: TGTGCCAGCAGTTTGTCGGGGGGGTTGAGTGCTGAAGCTTTCTTT.

The chain recombines TRBV12-3 or TRBV12-4 with TRBJ1-2; 7 bases agree with TRBD1. Trimming at V came to 3 bases and at J to 8 bases, leaving 9 bases not matched to a gene. This CDR3 is 14 amino acids long. CDR3 region: CASSFGQAPGGYTF. The CDR3 DNA reads TGTGCCAGCAGTTTCGGACAGGCCCCGGGAGGCTACACCTTC.

The chain links TRBV6-5 to TRBJ2-1; unclear D gene. V shed 2 bases and J shed 12 bases, with 26 bases lying between them. The germline V gene has CDR1 MNHEY and CDR2 SVGAGI. The CDR3 loop spans 17 amino acids. The CDR3 DNA reads as TGTGCCAGCAGTTACGACTTCACCGGGTCTCATAACATAGGGCAGTTCTTC. It yields the protein CASSYDFTGSHNIGQFF.